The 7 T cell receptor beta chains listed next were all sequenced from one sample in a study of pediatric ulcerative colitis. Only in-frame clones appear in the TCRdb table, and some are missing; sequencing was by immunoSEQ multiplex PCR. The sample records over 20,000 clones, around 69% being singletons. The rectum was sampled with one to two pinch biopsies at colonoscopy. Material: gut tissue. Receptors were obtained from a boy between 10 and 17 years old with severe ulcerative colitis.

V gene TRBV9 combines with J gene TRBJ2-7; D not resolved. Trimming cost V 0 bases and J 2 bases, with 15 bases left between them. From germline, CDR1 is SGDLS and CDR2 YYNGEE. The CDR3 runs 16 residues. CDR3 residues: CASSVAPMELAYEQYF. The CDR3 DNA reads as TGTGCCAGCAGCGTAGCGCCGATGGAGCTAGCCTACGAGCAGTACTTC.

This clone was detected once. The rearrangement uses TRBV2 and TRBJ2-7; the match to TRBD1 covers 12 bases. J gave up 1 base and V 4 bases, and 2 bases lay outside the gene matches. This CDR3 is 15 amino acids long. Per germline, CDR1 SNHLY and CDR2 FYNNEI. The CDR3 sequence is CASSGGQGASYEQYF. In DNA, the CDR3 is TGTGCCAGCAGTGGGGGACAGGGGGCGTCCTACGAGCAGTACTTC.

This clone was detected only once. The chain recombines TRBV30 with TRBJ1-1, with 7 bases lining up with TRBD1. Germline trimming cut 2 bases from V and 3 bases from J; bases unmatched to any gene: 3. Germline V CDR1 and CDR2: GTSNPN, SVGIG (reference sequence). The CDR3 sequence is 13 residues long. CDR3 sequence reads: CAWSLGGHTEAFF. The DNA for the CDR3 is TGTGCCTGGAGTCTAGGGGGCCACACTGAAGCTTTCTTT.

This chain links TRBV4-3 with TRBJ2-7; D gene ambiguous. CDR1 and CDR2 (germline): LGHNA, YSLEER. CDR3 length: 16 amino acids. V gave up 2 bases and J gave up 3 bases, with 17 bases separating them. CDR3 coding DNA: TGCGCCAGCAGCCAATTTGCGTCCGCCAGGAACTACGAGCAGTACTTC. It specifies CASSQFASARNYEQYF.

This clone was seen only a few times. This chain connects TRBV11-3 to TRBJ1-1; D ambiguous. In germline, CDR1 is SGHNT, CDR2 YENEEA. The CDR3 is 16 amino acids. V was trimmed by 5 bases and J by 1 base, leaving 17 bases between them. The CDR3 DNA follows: TGTGCCAGCAGCCCCCCTGCGTTGGACTCGAACACTGAAGCTTTCTTT. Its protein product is CASSPPALDSNTEAFF.

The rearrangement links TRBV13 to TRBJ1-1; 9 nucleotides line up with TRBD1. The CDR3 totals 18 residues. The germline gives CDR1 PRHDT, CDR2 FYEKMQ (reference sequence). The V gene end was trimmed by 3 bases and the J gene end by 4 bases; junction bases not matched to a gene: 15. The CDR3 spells CASSFSWDRAPFGTEAFF. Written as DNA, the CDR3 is TGTGCCAGCAGCTTCAGCTGGGACAGGGCACCCTTTGGCACTGAAGCTTTCTTT.

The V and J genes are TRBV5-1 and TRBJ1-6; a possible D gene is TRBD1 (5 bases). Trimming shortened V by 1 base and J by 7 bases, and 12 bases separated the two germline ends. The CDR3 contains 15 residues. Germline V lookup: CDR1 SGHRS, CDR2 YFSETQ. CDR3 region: CASSLKGQGNSPLHF. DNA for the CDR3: TGCGCCAGCAGCTTGAAGGGGCAGGGAAATTCACCCCTCCACTTT. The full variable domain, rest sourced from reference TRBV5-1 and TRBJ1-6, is KAGVTQTPRYLIKTRGQQVTLSCSPISGHRSVSWYQQTPGQGLQFLFEYFSETQRNKGNFPGRFSGRQFSNSRSEMNVSTLELGDSALYLCASSLKGQGNSPLHFGNGTRLTVT.